Sequencing of this T cell receptor beta chain was carried out in a study of cytomegalovirus exposure and HLA in healthy donors. This clone was observed a handful of times. CDR3 size: 16 residues. V was clipped by 5 bases and J by 6 bases; unmatched bases: 7. CDR1 and CDR2 from the germline V gene are SGHDN and FVKESK. PCR involved 60 Vbeta and 13 Jbeta primers. The method was immunoSEQ multiplex PCR; TCRdb's version includes in-frame clones alone and lacks a portion of them. The sample consists of around 100,000 clones, roughly 68% of them appearing once. The rearrangement links TRBV14 to TRBJ2-1; 13 bases fit TRBD2. This clonotype was sampled from a young man in good health and CMV-seropositive. The sequencing sample was made of PBMCs. The CDR3 here is CASSSPGTSGINEQFF. Written as DNA, the CDR3 is TGTGCCAGCAGCTCGCCCGGGACTAGCGGGATCAATGAGCAGTTCTTC. Filled out from reference TRBV14 and TRBJ2-1, the complete variable domain reads EAGVTQFPSHSVIEKGQTVTLRCDPISGHDNLYWYRRVMGKEIKFLLHFVKESKQDESGMPNNRFLAERTGGTYSTLKVQPAELEDSGVYFCASSSPGTSGINEQFFGPGTRLTVL.